Given below is one TCR beta chain in context. The antigen it recognizes is unknown. The sample holds no much larger clone one base away, and base qualities are not on file. The data are from a study of blood T cell repertoires in COVID-19 (TCRdb year 2020). For the study in its entirety: Samples from collaborators originated in the United States, Italy and Spain and spanned both the acute and convalescent phases of COVID-19. The material from the prospective study consisted of cDNA or gDNA derived from T cells, B-cell-depleted T cells, or PBMCs. Deeply sampled blood TCRbeta repertoires from subjects exposed to, actively infected with, or recovered from COVID-19 were included in the dataset. The repertoires were released in a freely available public database intended as a resource for research on the immune response to SARS-CoV-2. Samples came from the ongoing ImmuneRACE study (first 160 participants) plus 1,254 subjects from 6 global collaborators. Sample metadata almost always included a de-identified subject ID, COVID-19 status, age in years and sex. Where HLA class I and class II types were available, the types were taken from metadata supplied by the sample provider, not from assay-based typing. Overall study outcomes, separate from this receptor: How much clinical and demographic metadata was included differed by source and by participant, and the metadata was provided uncurated.

Enrolling through a virtual design, the prospective study's participants ranged in age from roughly 18 to 90 years and lived across more than 20 United States geographic areas. In the prospective study, participants were assigned to cohorts based on the clinical history participants reported in a screening survey and a study questionnaire. Recovered participants in ImmuneRACE Cohort 3 were defined as having two consecutive negative NP/OP PCR tests, clearance from a healthcare professional, or resolution of symptoms. Mobile phlebotomists in the prospective study collected whole blood, serum and a nasopharyngeal or oropharyngeal swab from every participant. Prospective study participants could optionally give additional blood draws and questionnaires over an approximately two-month period. Before DNA extraction, blood samples from the prospective study were shipped at room temperature or frozen.

The immunoSEQ Assay, a bias-controlled multiplex PCR, was used to amplify TCRbeta CDR3 regions from genomic DNA. Concerning the study's data processing: Within the assay, amplification of reference gene primers was used to estimate how many nucleated cells each sample contained. To quantify the absolute abundance of each unique TCRbeta CDR3 rearrangement, sequence reads were collapsed and filtered. For each sample, productive Simpson clonality was calculated by taking the square root of Simpson's diversity index across productive rearrangements. TCRdb carries this immuneACCESS record with in-frame sequences only. Its versions omit some clonotypes, under half of them owing to an unresolved V gene in the studies checked, with the rest unexplained. The V and J calls and clone size come from that table; D and trimming were worked out from the DNA. Within this sample are roughly 370,000 clones, with around nine tenths of them counted one time only. The leading ten clones occupy around 9.3% of the sample.

V is pared back by 2 bases and J by 4 bases, with 15 bases lying between the germline termini. CDR1 is given as KGHSH and CDR2 as LQKENI, both from the germline V gene. The CDR3 has 16 amino acids, counting the end cysteine and phenylalanine. Only CDR3 DNA is held: 48 bases, read in frame from base 1. The sample comprised PBMCs or T cells enriched from blood (not recorded which). This receptor was identified in a woman between 45 and 65 years old who had recovered from COVID-19. The V and J genes are TRBV18 and TRBJ1-3; the D gene cannot be resolved reliably. The CDR3 amino acid sequence is: CASSPRTGSSGNTIYF. The DNA reads as follows: TGTGCCAGCTCACCAAGGACGGGGAGCTCGGGAAACACCATATATTTT.